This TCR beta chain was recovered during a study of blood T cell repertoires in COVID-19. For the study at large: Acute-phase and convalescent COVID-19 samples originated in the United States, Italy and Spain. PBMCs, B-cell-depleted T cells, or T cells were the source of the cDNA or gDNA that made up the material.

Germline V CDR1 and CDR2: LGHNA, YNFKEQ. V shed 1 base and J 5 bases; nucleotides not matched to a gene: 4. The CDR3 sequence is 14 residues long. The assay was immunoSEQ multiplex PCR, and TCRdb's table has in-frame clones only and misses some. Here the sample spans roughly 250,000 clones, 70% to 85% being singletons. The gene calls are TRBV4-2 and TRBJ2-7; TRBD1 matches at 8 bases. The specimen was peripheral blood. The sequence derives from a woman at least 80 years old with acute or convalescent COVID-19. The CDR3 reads CASSQGQGSDEQYF. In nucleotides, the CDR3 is TGTGCCAGCAGCCAAGGACAGGGGTCCGACGAGCAGTACTTC.